This entry features one TCR beta chain sequence. The antigen remains undetermined. The CDR3 length is 15 residues. Germline V lookup: CDR1 MNHNY, CDR2 SVGAGI (reference sequence). The germline V and J ends were trimmed by 4 bases and 4 bases, with 14 bases remaining between them. The assay was immunoSEQ multiplex PCR, and TCRdb's table has in-frame clones only and misses some. The sample contains 100,000 to 150,000 clones, roughly nine tenths of which appear only once. The data are from a study of T cell responses to AZD1222 COVID-19 vaccine. General study findings and limits: Donors were chiefly white British, with a greater number of females, and clonal diversity was perhaps underestimated. Just a handful of people given AZD1222 tested seropositive at baseline. No repertoire was sampled before or during the peak T cell response, only after it.

This chain uses TRBV6-6 with TRBJ1-3; D gene unclear. The receptor was isolated from an adult in good health. Sequences were derived from peripheral blood, sampled on day 0 of AZD1222 vaccination. The CDR3 is CASSSSVGFGNTIYF. DNA for the CDR3: TGTGCCAGCAGTTCCAGCGTGGGGTTCGGAAACACCATATATTTT.